A single sample is the source of the 10 T cell receptor beta chains below, sequenced in a study of T cell clonality in common variable immunodeficiency. Study-level findings and limits: Common variable immunodeficiency TCR beta sequences reportedly had fewer deletions and N-nucleotide insertions.

These receptors' targets are unknown. Clones were read by immunoSEQ multiplex PCR, and TCRdb kept only the in-frame ones, dropping some. The sample holds over 25,000 clones, and no clone turns up only once. Sequenced sample: peripheral blood mononuclear cells. The receptors originated from a human donor with common variable immunodeficiency.

This clone was recorded many times. The read comes to an end 3 residues before the CDR3 does, leaving the germline J gene to fill in the end. The chain links TRBV30 to TRBJ1-6; the match to TRBD1 covers 7 bases. V lost 0 bases to trimming and J lost 8 bases; unmatched junction nucleotides: 7. Germline-derived CDR1 and CDR2 are GTSNPN and SVGIG (reference sequence). The CDR3 is made up of 15 amino acids. The CDR3 loop is CAWSVLETGYSPLHF. Incomplete CDR3 DNA: TGTGCCTGGAGTGTACTGGAGACAGGGTATTCACCC.

As concerns this clone: The sequenced fragment ends 3 residues before the CDR3 boundary, so the rest is inferred from the germline J gene. The J gene is TRBJ2-5, the V gene TRBV7-9; D perhaps matches TRBD1 (6 bases). This CDR3 has 15 residues. V lost 7 bases and J lost 5, with 20 bases in between. Per germline, CDR1 SEHNR and CDR2 FQNEAQ (reference sequence). CDR3 residues: CASTSSQGFRETQYF. CDR3 DNA (partial): TGTGCCAGCACCTCCTCGCAGGGGTTTCGGGAGACC.

This clone was seen a few times. The read stops 3 residues short of the end of the CDR3; the missing end is completed from the germline J gene. Distinct nucleotide sequences in the sample also encode this CDR3. This sequence joins TRBV7-9 and TRBJ1-2; 8 bases agree with TRBD1. Losses at the gene ends were 5 bases for V and 6 bases for J; bases not matched to a gene: 11. Germline lookup yields CDR1 SEHNR and CDR2 FQNEAQ (reference sequence). This CDR3 contains 15 residues. CDR3 sequence: CASSAYRGEANGYTF. The CDR3 DNA, read in part, is TGTGCCAGCAGCGCCTACAGGGGGGAAGCGAATGGC.

There are a few counts of this clone. The read gets to within 3 residues of the CDR3 end, and the germline J gene fills in the rest. The chain links TRBV29-1 to TRBJ2-7; D is unresolved. CDR1 is SQVTM and CDR2 is ANQGSEA in the germline V gene. V was shortened by 5 bases and J by 3 bases, with 5 bases between the two germline ends. The CDR3 is made up of 10 amino acids. Incomplete CDR3 DNA: TGCAGCGTTAGAGGCTACGAG. It encodes CSVRGYE. In full, the CDR3 is CSVRGYEQYF.

This clone has ten or more counts. Read coverage stops 3 residues before the CDR3 terminus; the germline J gene supplies the remainder. This sequence joins TRBV13 and TRBJ2-5, with no clear D. This CDR3 comprises 15 residues. Trimming left V 0 bases short and J 2 bases short, with 10 bases between. The germline gives CDR1 PRHDT, CDR2 FYEKMQ (reference sequence). CDR3 DNA, as far as it was read: TGTGCCAGCAGCTTAGGCCCCCCTAATCAAGAGACC. Its translation is CASSLGPPNQET. The whole CDR3 protein is CASSLGPPNQETQYF.

Only a few counts were recorded for this clone. The read stops 3 residues short of the end of the CDR3; the missing end is completed from the germline J gene. V is TRBV2 and J is TRBJ1-1, with D tentatively TRBD1 (6 bases). The CDR3 spans 14 residues. CDR1 is SNHLY, CDR2 FYNNEI, per germline. CDR3 amino acids: CASSNRDTSSKAFF. The CDR3 bases that were read are TGTGCCAGCAGCAACCGGGACACCTCGTCAAAA.

This clone has ten or more counts. The read terminates 3 residues before the CDR3 end, so the remaining end is supplied by the germline J gene. V usage is TRBV2 and J usage is TRBJ2-5; tentative D call: TRBD1 (5 bases). Germline V gene lookup returns CDR1 SNHLY and CDR2 FYNNEI. Trimming stripped 3 bases from V and 4 bases from J, with 6 bases between. This CDR3 has 12 amino acids. The CDR3 protein is CASSETVETQYF. Partial CDR3 DNA: TGTGCCAGCAGTGAGACAGTAGAGACC.

In this sample, this clone turned up a few times. The read finishes 3 residues shy of the CDR3 end, and the germline J gene is used to complete it. The J gene is TRBJ2-7, the V gene TRBV18; D is unresolved. The V gene's germline CDR1 is KGHSH and CDR2 LQKENI. The CDR3 is 12 amino acids. Trimming left V 6 bases short and J 2 bases short, with 8 bases between. The part of the CDR3 DNA that was read is TGTGCCAGCTCCCAGGCAACCTACGAG. Protein sequence: CASSQATYE. The entire CDR3 sequence reads CASSQATYEQYF. Based on the CDR3 plus reference TRBV18 and TRBJ2-7, the full variable domain is NAGVMQNPRHLVRRRGQEARLRCSPMKGHSHVYWYRQLPEEGLKFMVYLQKENIIDESGMPKERFSAEFPKEGPSILRIQQVVRGDSAAYFCASSQATYEQYFGPGTRLTVT.

This clone was detected only a few times. The CDR3 extends 3 residues past the end of the read, so its final part is completed from the germline J gene. The chain links TRBV6-2 or TRBV6-3 to TRBJ2-3, with D uncertain. V lost 6 bases and J lost 0, with 19 bases in between. CDR1 and CDR2 (germline): MNHEY, SVGEGT. The CDR3 is 17 amino acids. The CDR3 bases that were read are TGTGCCAGCAGCAGTCGTAGACTGACTCAGAGCACAGATACG. It yields the protein CASSSRRLTQSTDT. The CDR3 in its entirety is CASSSRRLTQSTDTQYF.

Of note for this clone: The read stops 3 residues short of the end of the CDR3; the missing end is completed from the germline J gene. V is TRBV23-1 and J is TRBJ1-1, with D tentatively TRBD1 (6 bases). TRBV23-1 is an ORF, and what it does is uncertain. The length of the CDR3 is 14 residues. V was trimmed by 4 bases and J by 2 bases, leaving 11 bases between them. CDR3 DNA (partial): TGCGCCAGCAGTCCACAGGGCGACAACACTGAA. Protein: CASSPQGDNTE. The entire CDR3 protein is CASSPQGDNTEAFF.